The following is a T cell receptor (beta chain) sequence with its context. Its antigen is not known. The data were taken from a study of T cell responses to AZD1222 COVID-19 vaccine. Points from the study as a whole: Baseline seropositivity characterized only a handful of AZD1222 recipients. Spike-specific TCR repertoires showed rising breadth and depth after two AZD1222 doses. The span of vaccine-associated CD4 TCRs extended across spike, with dominance at 160-218 and 743-854. The donor group comprised mostly white British people and more females; the analysis possibly underestimated clonal diversity.

Losses at the gene ends were 3 bases for V and 9 bases for J; bases not matched to a gene: 7. The CDR3 contains 13 residues. The germline V gene has CDR1 MDHEN and CDR2 SYDVKM. Clones were sequenced by immunoSEQ multiplex PCR, and TCRdb holds only the in-frame ones, with some missing. This sample has under 150,000 clones, with approximately 90% found just once. This TCR was recovered from an adult in good health. Sequenced here: peripheral blood, sampled on day 0 of MenACWY control vaccination. The chain joins TRBV28 to TRBJ2-5; 7 positions match TRBD2. The CDR3 here is CASSFGAGRAQYF. Here the CDR3 DNA reads TGTGCCAGCAGTTTCGGGGCAGGGAGGGCCCAGTACTTC.